This paragraph covers one T cell receptor beta chain sequence. Its antigen remains unknown. This CDR3 is built from 14 residues. The germline CDR1 and CDR2 sequences are LNHNV and YYDKDF (reference sequence). The V end lost 3 bases, the J end lost 7 bases, and 10 bases lay between the germline ends. This specimen comes from a study of vaccination and CD4 T cells after COVID-19. The Oncomine TCR Beta short-read assay generated sequence data from the DNA of cultured CD4+ T cells. Via MiXCR, TCRdb re-called the PCR reads, giving one row per CDR3 protein. The table lists about 14,000 distinct CDR3 sequences, less than 75% of them singletons. Treatment indicated: approximately 9-day PBMC culture with coronavirus spike peptide pools or control peptides (ViraFEST assay).

The sequencing sample was made of CD4+ T cells from blood, cultured in vitro. The chain links TRBV15 to TRBJ1-6; no reliable D call. The clonotype originates from a human donor who had recovered from COVID-19. CDR3 residues: CATSRDLENSPLHF. The CDR3 bases are TGTGCCACCAGCAGGGACTTAGAAAATTCACCCCTCCACTTT.